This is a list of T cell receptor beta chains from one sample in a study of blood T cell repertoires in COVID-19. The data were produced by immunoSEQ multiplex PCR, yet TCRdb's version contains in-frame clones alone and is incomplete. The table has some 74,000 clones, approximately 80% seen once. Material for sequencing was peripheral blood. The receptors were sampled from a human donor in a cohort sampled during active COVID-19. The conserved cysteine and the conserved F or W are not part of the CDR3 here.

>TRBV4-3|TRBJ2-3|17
ASSQDTRTGTASTDTQY
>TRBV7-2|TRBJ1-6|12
ASSLSQGPGPLH
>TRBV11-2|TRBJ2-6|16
ASSRRQGVISGANVLT
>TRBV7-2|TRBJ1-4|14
ASSLDINREGEKLF
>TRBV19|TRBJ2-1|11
ASSSLGTGFQF
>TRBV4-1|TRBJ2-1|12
ASSSEPSRDEQF
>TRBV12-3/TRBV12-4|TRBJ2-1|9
ASSLTARQF
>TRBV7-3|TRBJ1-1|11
ASSLSLNTEAF
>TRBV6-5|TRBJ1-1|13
ASSYSTGRGAEAF
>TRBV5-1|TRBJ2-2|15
ASSSSPGQGRTGELF
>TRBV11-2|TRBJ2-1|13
ASSLDWGVRDEQF
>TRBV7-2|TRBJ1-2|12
ASSLRQGPHGYT
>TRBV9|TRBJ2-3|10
ASSVGADTQY
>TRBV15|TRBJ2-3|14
ATSREVRTSTDTQY
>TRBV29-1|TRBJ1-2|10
SVVGQKYGYT
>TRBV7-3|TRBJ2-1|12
ASSLKAVRNEQF
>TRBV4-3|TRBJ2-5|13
ASSQDRLPGETQY
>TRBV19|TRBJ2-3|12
ASSIVPGTDTQY
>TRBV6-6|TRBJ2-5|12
ASSLAATRETQY
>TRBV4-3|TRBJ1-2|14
ASSQERTRGNYGYT
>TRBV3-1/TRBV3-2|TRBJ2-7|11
ASSLLGLAGQY
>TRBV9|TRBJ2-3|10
ASSVVSDTQY
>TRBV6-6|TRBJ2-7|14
ASSPRTGGSSYEQY
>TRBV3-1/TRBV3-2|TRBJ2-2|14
ASSQSKGASTGELF
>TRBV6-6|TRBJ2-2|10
ASSDYGGELF
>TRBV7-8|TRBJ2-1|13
ASSLGGSLNNEQF
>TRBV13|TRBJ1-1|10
ASSLVTGMAL
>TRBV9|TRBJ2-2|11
ASSVTRTGELF
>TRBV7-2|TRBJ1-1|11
ASSLERDTPAF
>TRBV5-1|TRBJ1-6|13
ASSSRQGRASPLH
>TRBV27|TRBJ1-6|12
ASSFPQDNSPLH
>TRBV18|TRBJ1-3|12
ASSSTNEGNTIY
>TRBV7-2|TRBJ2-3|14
ASSRQGSGTTDTQY
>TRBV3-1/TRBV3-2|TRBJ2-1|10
ASSQTDNEQF
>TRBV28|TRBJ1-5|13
ASSLEGARNQPQH
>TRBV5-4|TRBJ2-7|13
ASSPRQAVSYEQY
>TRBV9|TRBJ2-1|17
ASSPRGTSGWGSYNEQF
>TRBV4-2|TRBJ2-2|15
ASSQRRRTGLTGELF
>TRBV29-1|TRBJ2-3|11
SGMDRVYDTQY
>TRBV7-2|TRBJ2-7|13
ASSLAAAEGKEQY
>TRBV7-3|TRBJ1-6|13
ASSAGTGFNSPLH
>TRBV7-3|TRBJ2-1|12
ASSRGNRPGEQF
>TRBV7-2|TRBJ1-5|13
ASSLQGTLNQPQH
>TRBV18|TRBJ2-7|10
ASSRPGGEQY
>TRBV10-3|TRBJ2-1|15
AIMGTSGRRGNNEQF
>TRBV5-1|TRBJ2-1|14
ASSLIGGRGYNEQF